A single sample gave rise to the 2 T cell receptor beta chains below, sequenced in a study of cytomegalovirus exposure and HLA in healthy donors. Researchers ran the PCR with 60 Vbeta and 13 Jbeta primers. TCRdb keeps only in-frame clones here, not all; method: immunoSEQ multiplex PCR. The sample data list approximately 47,000 clones. The sequencing sample was made of PBMCs. These TCRs come from a male donor in good health and CMV-seronegative.

This chain joins TRBV6-1 and TRBJ2-7, with D perhaps TRBD2 (6 bases). The CDR3 loop spans 15 amino acids. Germline V gives CDR1 MNHNS, CDR2 SASEGT. Trimming removed 7 bases at V and 0 bases at J, with 16 bases between. The CDR3 is CASTSNFGSSYEQYF. Written as DNA, the CDR3 is TGTGCCAGCACCTCAAATTTCGGGAGCTCCTACGAGCAGTACTTC.

The chain combines TRBV19 with TRBJ1-5, with 7 bases lining up with TRBD1. Trimming removed 3 bases from V and 4 bases from J; junction bases left unmatched: 6. The CDR3 has 15 residues. Germline values: CDR1 LNHDA, CDR2 SQIVND (reference sequence). The CDR3 loop reads CASSIPETGNQPQHF. The CDR3 DNA sequence: TGTGCCAGTAGTATTCCCGAGACAGGGAATCAGCCCCAGCATTTT.